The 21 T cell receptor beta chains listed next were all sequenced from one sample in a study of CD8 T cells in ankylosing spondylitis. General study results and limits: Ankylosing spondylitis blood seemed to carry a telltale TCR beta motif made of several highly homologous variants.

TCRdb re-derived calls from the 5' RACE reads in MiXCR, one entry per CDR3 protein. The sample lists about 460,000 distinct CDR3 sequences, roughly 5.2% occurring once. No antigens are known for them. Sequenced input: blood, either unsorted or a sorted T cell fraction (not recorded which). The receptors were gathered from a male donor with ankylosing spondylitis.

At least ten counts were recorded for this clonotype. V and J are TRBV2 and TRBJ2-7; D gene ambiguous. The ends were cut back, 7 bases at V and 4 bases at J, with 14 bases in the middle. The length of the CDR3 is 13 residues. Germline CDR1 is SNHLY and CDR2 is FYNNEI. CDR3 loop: CASNGVGGYEQYF. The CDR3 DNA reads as TGTGCCAGCAACGGTGTCGGTGGATACGAGCAGTACTTC.

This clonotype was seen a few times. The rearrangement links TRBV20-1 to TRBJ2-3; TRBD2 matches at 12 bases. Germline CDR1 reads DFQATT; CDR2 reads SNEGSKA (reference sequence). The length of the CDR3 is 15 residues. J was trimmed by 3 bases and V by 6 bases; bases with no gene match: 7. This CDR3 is CSARGLAGMTDTQYF. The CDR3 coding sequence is TGCAGTGCCCGTGGACTAGCGGGAATGACAGATACGCAGTATTTT.

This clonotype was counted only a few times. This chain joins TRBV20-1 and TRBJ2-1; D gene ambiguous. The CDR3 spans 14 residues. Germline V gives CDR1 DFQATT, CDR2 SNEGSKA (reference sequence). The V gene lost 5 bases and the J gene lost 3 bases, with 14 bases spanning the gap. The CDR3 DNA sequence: TGCAGTGCTCCCCCAGTGGCGGACTACAATGAGCAGTTCTTC. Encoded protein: CSAPPVADYNEQFF.

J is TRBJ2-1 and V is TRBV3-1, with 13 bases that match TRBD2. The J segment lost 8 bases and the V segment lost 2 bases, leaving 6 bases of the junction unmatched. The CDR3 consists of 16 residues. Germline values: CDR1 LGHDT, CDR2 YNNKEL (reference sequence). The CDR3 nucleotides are TGTGCCAGCAGCCAACCTGGGACTAGCGGGAAATATGAGCAGTTCTTC. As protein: CASSQPGTSGKYEQFF.

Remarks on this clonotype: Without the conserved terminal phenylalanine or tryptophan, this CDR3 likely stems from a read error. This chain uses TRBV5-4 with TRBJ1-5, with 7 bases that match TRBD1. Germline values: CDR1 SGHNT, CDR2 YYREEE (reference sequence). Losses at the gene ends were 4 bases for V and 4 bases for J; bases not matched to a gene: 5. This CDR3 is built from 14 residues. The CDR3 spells CASSLQGVNQPQHI. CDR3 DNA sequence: TGTGCCAGCAGCCTTCAGGGGGTAAATCAGCCCCAGCATATT.

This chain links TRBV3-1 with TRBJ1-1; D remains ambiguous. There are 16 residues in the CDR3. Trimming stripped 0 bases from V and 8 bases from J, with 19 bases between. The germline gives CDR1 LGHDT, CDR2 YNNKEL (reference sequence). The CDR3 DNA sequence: TGTGCCAGCAGCCAAGAAAGCCCCCTCTTGGGAAGGGAAGCTTTCTTT. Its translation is CASSQESPLLGREAFF.

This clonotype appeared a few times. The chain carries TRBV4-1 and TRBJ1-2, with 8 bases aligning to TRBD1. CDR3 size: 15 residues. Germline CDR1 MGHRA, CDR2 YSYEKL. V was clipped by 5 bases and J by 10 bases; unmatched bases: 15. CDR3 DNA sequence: TGCGCCAGCAGCAATTTACCAGGGGGCTCTATGGCCTACACCTTC. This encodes CASSNLPGGSMAYTF.

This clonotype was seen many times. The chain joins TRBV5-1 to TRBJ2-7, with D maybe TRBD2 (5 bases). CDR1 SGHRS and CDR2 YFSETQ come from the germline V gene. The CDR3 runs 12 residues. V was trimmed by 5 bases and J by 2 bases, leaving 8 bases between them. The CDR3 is CASRAGAYEQYF. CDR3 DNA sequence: TGCGCCAGCAGGGCCGGGGCCTACGAGCAGTACTTC.

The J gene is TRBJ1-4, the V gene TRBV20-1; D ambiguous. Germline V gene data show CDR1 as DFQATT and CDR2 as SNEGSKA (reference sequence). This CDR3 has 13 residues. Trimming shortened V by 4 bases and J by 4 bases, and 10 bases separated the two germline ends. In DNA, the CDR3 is TGCAGTGCTATAGCAGATAGTAATGAAAAACTGTTTTTT. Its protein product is CSAIADSNEKLFF.

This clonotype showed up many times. CDR3 region: CSAIGLITYYEQYF. DNA for the CDR3: TGCAGTGCCATTGGGCTAATAACTTACTACGAGCAGTACTTC. J is TRBJ2-7 and V is TRBV20-1; no clear D. The CDR3 runs 14 residues. The germline gives CDR1 DFQATT, CDR2 SNEGSKA (reference sequence). Trimming removed 6 bases from V and 3 bases from J, with 18 bases in between.

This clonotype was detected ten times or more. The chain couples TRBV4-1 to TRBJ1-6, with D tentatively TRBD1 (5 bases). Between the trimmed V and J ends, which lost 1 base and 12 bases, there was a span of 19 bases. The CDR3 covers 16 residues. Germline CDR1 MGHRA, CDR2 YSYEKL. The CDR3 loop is CASSQVSQVDGGPLHF. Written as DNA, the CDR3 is TGCGCCAGCAGCCAAGTGAGTCAGGTCGATGGGGGACCCCTCCACTTT.

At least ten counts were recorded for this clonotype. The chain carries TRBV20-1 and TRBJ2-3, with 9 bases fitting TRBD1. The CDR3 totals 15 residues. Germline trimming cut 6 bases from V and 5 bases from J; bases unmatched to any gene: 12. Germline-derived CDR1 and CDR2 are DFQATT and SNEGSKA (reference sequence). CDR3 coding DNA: TGCAGTGCAATACTGGACAGGGGACTGAGAGATACGCAGTATTTT. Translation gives CSAILDRGLRDTQYF.

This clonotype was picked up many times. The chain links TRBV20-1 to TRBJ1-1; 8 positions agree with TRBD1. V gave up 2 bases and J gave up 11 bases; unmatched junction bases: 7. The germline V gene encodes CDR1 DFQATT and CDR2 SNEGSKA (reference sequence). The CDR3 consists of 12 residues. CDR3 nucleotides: TGCAGTGCTAGACCCAGGGGGCAAAGGGCTTTCTTT. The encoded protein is CSARPRGQRAFF.

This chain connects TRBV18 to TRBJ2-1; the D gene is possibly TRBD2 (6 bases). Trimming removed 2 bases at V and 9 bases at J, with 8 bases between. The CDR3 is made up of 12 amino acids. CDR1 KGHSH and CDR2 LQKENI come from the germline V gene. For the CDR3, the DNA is TGTGCCAGCTCACCAGGAGGGCCTGAGCAGTTCTTC. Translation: CASSPGGPEQFF.

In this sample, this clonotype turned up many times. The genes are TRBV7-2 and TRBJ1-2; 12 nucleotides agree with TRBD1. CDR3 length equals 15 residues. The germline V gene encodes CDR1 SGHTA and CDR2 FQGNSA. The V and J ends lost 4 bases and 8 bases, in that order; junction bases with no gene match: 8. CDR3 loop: CASSYRDRGRGGYTF. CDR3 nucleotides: TGTGCCAGCAGCTACCGGGACAGGGGGCGCGGGGGCTACACCTTC.

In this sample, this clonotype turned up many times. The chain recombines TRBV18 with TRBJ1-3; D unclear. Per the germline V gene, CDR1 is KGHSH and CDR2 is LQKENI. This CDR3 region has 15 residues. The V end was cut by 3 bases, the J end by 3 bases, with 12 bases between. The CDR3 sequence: CASSPPGYYGNTIYF. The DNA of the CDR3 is TGTGCCAGCTCACCTCCCGGGTATTATGGAAACACCATATATTTT.

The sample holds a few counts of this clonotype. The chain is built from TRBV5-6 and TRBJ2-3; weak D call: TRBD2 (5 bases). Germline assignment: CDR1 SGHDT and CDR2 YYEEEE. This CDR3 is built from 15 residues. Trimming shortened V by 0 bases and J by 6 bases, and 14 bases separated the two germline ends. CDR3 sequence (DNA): TGTGCCAGCAGCTTGGAAGCCCACACTAGGGATACGCAGTATTTT. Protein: CASSLEAHTRDTQYF.

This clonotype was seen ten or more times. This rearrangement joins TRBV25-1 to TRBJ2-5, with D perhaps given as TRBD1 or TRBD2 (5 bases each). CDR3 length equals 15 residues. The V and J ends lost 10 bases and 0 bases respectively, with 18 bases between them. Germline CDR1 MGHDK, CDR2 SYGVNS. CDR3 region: CATSWGMGYQETQYF. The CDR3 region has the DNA TGTGCCACCTCGTGGGGGATGGGGTACCAAGAGACCCAGTACTTC.

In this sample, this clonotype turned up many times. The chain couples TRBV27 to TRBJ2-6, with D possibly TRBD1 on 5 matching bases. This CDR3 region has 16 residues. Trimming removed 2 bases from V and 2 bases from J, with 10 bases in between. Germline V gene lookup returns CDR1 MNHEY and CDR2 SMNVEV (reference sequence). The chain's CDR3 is CASSLLTAAGANVLTF. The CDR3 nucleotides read TGTGCCAGCAGTTTACTGACAGCCGCTGGGGCCAACGTCCTGACTTTC.

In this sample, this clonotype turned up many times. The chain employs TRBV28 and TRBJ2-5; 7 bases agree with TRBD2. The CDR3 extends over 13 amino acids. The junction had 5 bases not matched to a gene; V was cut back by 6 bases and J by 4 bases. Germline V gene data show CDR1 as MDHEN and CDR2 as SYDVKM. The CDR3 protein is CASRSWEGETQYF. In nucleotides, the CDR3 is TGTGCCAGCAGGTCCTGGGAGGGAGAGACCCAGTACTTC.

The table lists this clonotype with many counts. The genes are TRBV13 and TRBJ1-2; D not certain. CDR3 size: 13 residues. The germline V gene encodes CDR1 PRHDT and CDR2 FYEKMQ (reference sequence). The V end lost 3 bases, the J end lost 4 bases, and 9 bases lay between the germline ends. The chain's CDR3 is CASSFQAGYGYTF. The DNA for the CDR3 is TGTGCCAGCAGCTTTCAGGCGGGCTATGGCTACACCTTC.